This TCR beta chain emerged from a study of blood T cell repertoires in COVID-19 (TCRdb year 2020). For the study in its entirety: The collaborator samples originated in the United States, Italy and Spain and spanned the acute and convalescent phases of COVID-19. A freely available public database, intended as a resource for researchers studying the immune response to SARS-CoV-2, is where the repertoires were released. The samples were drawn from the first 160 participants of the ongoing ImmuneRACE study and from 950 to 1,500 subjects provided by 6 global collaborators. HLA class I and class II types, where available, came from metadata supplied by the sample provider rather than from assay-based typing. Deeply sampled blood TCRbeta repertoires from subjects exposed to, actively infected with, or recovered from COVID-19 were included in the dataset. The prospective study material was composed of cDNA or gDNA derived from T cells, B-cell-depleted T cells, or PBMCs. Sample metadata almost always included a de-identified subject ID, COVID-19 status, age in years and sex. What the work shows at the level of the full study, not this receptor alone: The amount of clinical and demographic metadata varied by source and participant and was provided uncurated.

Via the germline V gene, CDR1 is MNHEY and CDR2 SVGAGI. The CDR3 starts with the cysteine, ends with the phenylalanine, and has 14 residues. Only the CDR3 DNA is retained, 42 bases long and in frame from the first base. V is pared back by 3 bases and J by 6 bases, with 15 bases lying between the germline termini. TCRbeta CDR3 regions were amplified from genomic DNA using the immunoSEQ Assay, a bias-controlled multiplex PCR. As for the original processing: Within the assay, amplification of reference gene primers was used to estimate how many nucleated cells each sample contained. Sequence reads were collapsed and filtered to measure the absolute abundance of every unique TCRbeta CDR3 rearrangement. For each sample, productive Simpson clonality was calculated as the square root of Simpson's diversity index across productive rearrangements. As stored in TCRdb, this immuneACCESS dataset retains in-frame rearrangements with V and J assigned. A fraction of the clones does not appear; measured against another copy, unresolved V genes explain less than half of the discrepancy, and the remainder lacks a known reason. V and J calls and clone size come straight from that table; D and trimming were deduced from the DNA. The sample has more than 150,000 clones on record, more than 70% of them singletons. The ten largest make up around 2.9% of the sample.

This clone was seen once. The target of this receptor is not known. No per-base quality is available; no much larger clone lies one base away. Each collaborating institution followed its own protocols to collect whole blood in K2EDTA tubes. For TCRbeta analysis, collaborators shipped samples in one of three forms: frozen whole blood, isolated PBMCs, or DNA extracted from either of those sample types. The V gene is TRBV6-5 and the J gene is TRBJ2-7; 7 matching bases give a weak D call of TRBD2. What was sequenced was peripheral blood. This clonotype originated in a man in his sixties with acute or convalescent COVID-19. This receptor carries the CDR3 CASSYRGGASEQYF. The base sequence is TGTGCCAGCAGTTATCGAGGGGGGGCCTCCGAGCAGTACTTC.